This TCR beta chain was documented in a study of cytomegalovirus exposure and HLA in healthy donors. The wider study: Of the donors genotyped, 300 to 500 in all, 80% to 85% fell in the Caucasian-associated ancestry cluster.

This CDR3 has 14 amino acids. The ends lost 0 bases at V and 6 bases at J; junction bases unmatched: 1. Germline V CDR1 and CDR2: WNHNN, SYGVQD (reference sequence). Primers included in the PCR were 60 Vbeta and 13 Jbeta primers. Generated by immunoSEQ multiplex PCR, the TCRdb table keeps only in-frame clones and is missing some. The sample carries roughly 100,000 clones, roughly 79% recorded once. The rearrangement links TRBV10-1 to TRBJ2-7; 11 bases map to TRBD2. The sample consisted of PBMCs. This TCR was sampled from a middle-aged man in good health and CMV-seronegative. The CDR3 DNA reads TGCGCCAGCAGTGAGTCTAGCGGGAGGGCCGAGCAGTACTTC. Protein product: CASSESSGRAEQYF.